Sequencing of this T cell receptor beta chain was carried out in a study of CD4 and CD8 cells across lung adenocarcinoma regions. The CDR3 covers 15 residues. Germline V gives CDR1 SGDLS, CDR2 YYNGEE. The V end was cut by 3 bases, the J end by 1 base, with 10 bases between. Localized lung adenocarcinoma, a non-small cell lung cancer, affected the donors. TCRdb re-analysed the PCR reads in MiXCR, keeping a single row per CDR3 protein. Of tens of thousands of distinct CDR3 sequences listed, over 40% are singletons. The material sequenced was CD4+ T cells from the center of a lung tumor. This chain connects TRBV9 to TRBJ2-2, with D perhaps matching TRBD1 (6 bases). The clonotype comes from a male donor with lung adenocarcinoma. The CD4 and CD8 labels of this study may be unreliable. CDR3 bases: TGTGCCAGCAGCGCCGGGACATTGAACACCGGGGAGCTGTTTTTT. The encoded protein is CASSAGTLNTGELFF.